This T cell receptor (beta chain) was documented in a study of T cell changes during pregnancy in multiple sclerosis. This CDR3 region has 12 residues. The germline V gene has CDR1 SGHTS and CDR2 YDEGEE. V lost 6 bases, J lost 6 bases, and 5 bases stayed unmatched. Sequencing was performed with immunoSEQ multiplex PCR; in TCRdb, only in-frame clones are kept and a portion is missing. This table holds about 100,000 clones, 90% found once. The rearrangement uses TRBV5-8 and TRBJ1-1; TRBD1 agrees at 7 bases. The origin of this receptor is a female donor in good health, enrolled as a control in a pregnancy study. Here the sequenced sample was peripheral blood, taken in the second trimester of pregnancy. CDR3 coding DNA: TGTGCCAGCAACCAACAGGGGCCTGAAGCTTTCTTT. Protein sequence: CASNQQGPEAFF.